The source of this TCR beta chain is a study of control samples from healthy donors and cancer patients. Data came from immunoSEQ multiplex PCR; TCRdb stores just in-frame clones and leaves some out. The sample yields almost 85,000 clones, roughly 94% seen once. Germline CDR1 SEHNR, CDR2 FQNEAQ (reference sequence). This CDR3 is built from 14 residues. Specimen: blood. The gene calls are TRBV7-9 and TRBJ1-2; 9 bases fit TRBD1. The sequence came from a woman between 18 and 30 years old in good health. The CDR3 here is CGVGQGSVNYGYTF. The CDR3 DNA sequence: TGTGGCGTAGGACAGGGGTCTGTAAACTATGGCTACACCTTC.